A single sample is the source of the 12 T cell receptor beta chains below, sequenced in a study of OX40 agonist ivuxolimab in advanced cancers. The repertoire was sequenced with immunoSEQ multiplex PCR; TCRdb's copy has only in-frame clones and lacks some. This repertoire shows approximately 11,000 clones, roughly 71% found once; its top ten account for approximately 12%. The input for sequencing was CD4+ or CD8+ T cells sorted from blood, taken in a trial of the OX40 agonist ivuxolimab. Receptors originate from an adult with an advanced solid tumor such as melanoma, head and neck, liver or kidney cancer.

The V gene is TRBV9, the J gene TRBJ1-1; 8 bases fit TRBD1. Germline CDR1 reads SGDLS; CDR2 reads YYNGEE. With 4 bases clipped from V and 4 bases from J, the junction kept 6 bases outside the gene matches. The CDR3 sequence is 14 residues long. The CDR3 reads CASSPWTGITEAFF. The CDR3 DNA is TGTGCCAGCAGCCCCTGGACAGGGATCACTGAAGCTTTCTTT. The entire variable domain, with the rest obtained from reference TRBV9 and TRBJ1-1, is as follows: DSGVTQTPKHLITATGQRVTLRCSPRSGDLSVYWYQQSLDQGLQFLIQYYNGEERAKGNILERFSAQQFPDLHSELNLSSLELGDSALYFCASSPWTGITEAFFGQGTRLTVV.

The chain uses TRBV19 and TRBJ2-1; D is perhaps TRBD2 (6 bases). This CDR3 spans 16 amino acids. Germline CDR1 is LNHDA and CDR2 is SQIVND (reference sequence). V was shortened by 5 bases and J by 0 bases, with 14 bases between the two germline ends. CDR3 nucleotide sequence: TGTGCCAGTAGTGTGGGACTCCAGAGCTCCTACAATGAGCAGTTCTTC. This translates into CASSVGLQSSYNEQFF.

This clone was observed a single time. The chain recombines TRBV9 with TRBJ2-7, with D perhaps matching TRBD2 (6 bases). The V end lost 4 bases, the J end lost 2 bases, and 13 bases lay between the germline ends. This CDR3 is 14 amino acids long. Germline CDR1 and CDR2: SGDLS and YYNGEE. For the CDR3, the DNA is TGTGCCAGCAGCTATGGATCGGGAGCCTACGAGCAGTACTTC. Translating it yields CASSYGSGAYEQYF.

This clone was seen a few times. This chain connects TRBV19 to TRBJ2-5, with D uncertain. The V end was cut by 6 bases, the J end by 0 bases, with 8 bases between. The CDR3 covers 13 residues. Germline V lookup: CDR1 LNHDA, CDR2 SQIVND (reference sequence). The CDR3 sequence is CASRAENQETQYF. The CDR3 nucleotides are TGTGCCAGTAGGGCGGAGAACCAAGAGACCCAGTACTTC.

This clone was found a few times. The rearrangement links TRBV5-4 to TRBJ2-7; weak D call: TRBD1 (5 bases). V was shortened by 0 bases and J by 3 bases, with 13 bases between the two germline ends. The CDR3 is 15 residues long. Germline CDR1 SGHNT, CDR2 YYREEE (reference sequence). The CDR3 DNA sequence: TGTGCCAGCAGCTTGGAGGGGAACCCTGACTACGAGCAGTACTTC. Amino acid sequence: CASSLEGNPDYEQYF.

The chain combines TRBV28 with TRBJ2-5, with D perhaps TRBD2 (7 bases). The CDR3 is made up of 15 amino acids. V lost 3 bases to trimming and J lost 5 bases, with 16 bases between them. Per the germline V gene, CDR1 is MDHEN and CDR2 is SYDVKM. CDR3 nucleotides: TGTGCCAGCAGTTTCAGAGGGGGAGGGTGGGAGACCCAGTACTTC. Translation gives CASSFRGGGWETQYF.

The V gene is TRBV5-5, the J gene TRBJ2-1; unclear D gene. The CDR3 runs to 12 residues. Germline CDR1 reads SGHKS; CDR2 reads YYEKEE (reference sequence). V shed 2 bases and J shed 8 bases, with 8 bases lying between them. DNA of the CDR3: TGTGCCAGCAGCTTATCACGGGATGAGCAGTTCTTC. Translation gives CASSLSRDEQFF.

The chain combines TRBV9 with TRBJ2-5, with a tentative D call TRBD2 (5 bases). The end of the DNA is better explained by TRBJ2-7, so the J call may be wrong. Germline values: CDR1 SGDLS, CDR2 YYNGEE. This CDR3 comprises 15 residues. The CDR3, as DNA: TGTGCCAGCAGCGTCGCCCTGGACTTTCCCTACGAGCAGTACTTC. Its protein product is CASSVALDFPYEQYF.

The V call is TRBV6-5, the J call TRBJ2-2; TRBD2 is a possible D gene (5 bases). From germline, CDR1 is MNHEY and CDR2 SVGAGI. The CDR3 loop spans 14 amino acids. Trimming stripped 5 bases from V and 1 base from J, with 8 bases between. Here the CDR3 reads CASSAGLNTGELFF. The DNA of the CDR3 is TGTGCCAGCAGTGCCGGACTGAACACCGGGGAGCTGTTTTTT.

The chain has TRBV5-6 and TRBJ2-5, with a possible D match to TRBD2 (5 bases). TRBJ2-7 matches the DNA end more closely, so the J call is doubtful. The CDR3 loop spans 15 amino acids. Germline V gives CDR1 SGHDT, CDR2 YYEEEE. The CDR3 DNA reads as TGTGCCAGCAGCCTTGGACTTCTGACCCCATACGAGCAGTACTTC. It encodes CASSLGLLTPYEQYF.

The J gene is TRBJ1-1, the V gene TRBV18, with unresolved D. CDR3 length: 14 residues. Trimming removed 6 bases from V and 1 base from J, with 12 bases in between. Per germline, CDR1 KGHSH and CDR2 LQKENI. This CDR3 is CASSPDGRNTEAFF. CDR3 coding DNA: TGTGCCAGCTCGCCTGACGGGAGGAACACTGAAGCTTTCTTT.

This chain uses TRBV4-3 with TRBJ2-7; tentatively, D is TRBD2 (6 bases). Germline V gives CDR1 LGHNA, CDR2 YSLEER. V gave up 4 bases and J gave up 1 base, with 8 bases separating them. The CDR3 length is 13 residues. CDR3 DNA sequence: TGCGCCAGCAGCCCGGAGGGTTCCTACGAGCAGTACTTC. Encoded protein: CASSPEGSYEQYF.